This entry lists 31 T cell receptor beta chains sequenced from one sample in a study of regulatory T cells in long-lasting Graves disease. Library construction for TCR beta used iRepertoire HTBI primers and Arm-PCR of CDR3 regions. TCRdb itself ran the multiplex PCR reads through MiXCR, one entry per CDR3 protein. The repertoire holds roughly 440,000 distinct CDR3 sequences, with roughly 15% as singletons. The sample's time point: newly diagnosed GD, antithyroid drugs for less than 3 months. From PBMCs, RNA was extracted and then used to make the TCR library. These data are also associated with another study on T cells in Graves' hyperthyroidism and ophthalmopathy.

The material was peripheral blood mononuclear cells (PBMCs), obtained at new diagnosis, from a patient treated with antithyroid drugs. All receptors derive from a woman aged 18-29 years with Graves disease.

This rearrangement joins TRBV28 to TRBJ1-2; 11 bases align to TRBD1. The junction had 5 bases not matched to a gene; V was cut back by 4 bases and J by 7 bases. This CDR3 has 14 amino acids. Germline CDR1 MDHEN, CDR2 SYDVKM. CDR3 protein: CASSSLDRGLGYTF. The CDR3, as DNA: TGTGCCAGCAGTTCCTTGGACAGGGGGCTTGGCTACACCTTC.

Many counts were recorded for this clonotype. The chain has TRBV20-1 and TRBJ2-7; 10 bases line up with TRBD2. This CDR3 comprises 16 residues. Trimming cost V 2 bases and J 0 bases; bases outside gene matches: 7. CDR1 and CDR2 (germline): DFQATT, SNEGSKA (reference sequence). This CDR3 is CSARPTSGTRSYEQYF. Written as DNA, the CDR3 is TGCAGTGCTAGACCCACTAGCGGGACCCGCTCCTACGAGCAGTACTTC.

The chain recombines TRBV29-1 with TRBJ2-1; D is uncertain. Looked up from germline, CDR1 is SQVTM and CDR2 is ANQGSEA. CDR3 length: 13 amino acids. V dropped 4 bases and J dropped 0 bases, with 7 bases sitting between them. The CDR3 DNA sequence: TGCAGCGTTGGTTCGAGCTCCTACAATGAGCAGTTCTTC. Encoded protein: CSVGSSSYNEQFF.

The V call is TRBV7-9, the J call TRBJ2-7; TRBD1 agrees at 10 bases. The CDR3 runs 15 residues. Germline V gene sequence: CDR1 SEHNR, CDR2 FQNEAQ (reference sequence). V lost 7 bases and J lost 2; bases outside the gene matches: 8. The chain's CDR3 is CASTLTGGSTYEQYF. CDR3 DNA sequence: TGTGCCAGCACTTTGACAGGGGGCTCCACCTACGAGCAGTACTTC.

This clonotype was seen ten or more times. This chain connects TRBV20-1 to TRBJ1-2, with unresolved D. CDR3 size: 12 residues. Germline V gives CDR1 DFQATT, CDR2 SNEGSKA (reference sequence). The ends were cut back, 4 bases at V and 8 bases at J, with 14 bases in the middle. The CDR3 sequence is CSANSPGAGYTF. CDR3 DNA sequence: TGCAGTGCTAATTCGCCGGGAGCCGGCTACACCTTC.

This clonotype was detected ten times or more. The rearrangement links TRBV5-1 to TRBJ2-5, with no clear D. Trimming took off 4 bases at V and 1 base at J, with 11 bases between the two ends. CDR3 length equals 14 residues. The germline CDR1 and CDR2 sequences are SGHRS and YFSETQ. CDR3 sequence: CASSPLPSQETQYF. Here the CDR3 DNA reads TGCGCCAGCAGCCCGTTACCCTCCCAAGAGACCCAGTACTTC. Looking up the rest from reference TRBV5-1 and TRBJ2-5 gives the full variable domain: KAGVTQTPRYLIKTRGQQVTLSCSPISGHRSVSWYQQTPGQGLQFLFEYFSETQRNKGNFPGRFSGRQFSNSRSEMNVSTLELGDSALYLCASSPLPSQETQYFGPGTRLLVL.

This clonotype was found many times. The J gene is TRBJ2-7, the V gene TRBV5-1; D not resolved. V was shortened by 4 bases and J by 3 bases, with 17 bases between the two germline ends. The length of the CDR3 is 15 residues. Germline V CDR1 and CDR2: SGHRS, YFSETQ. DNA of the CDR3: TGCGCCAGCAGCCTAACGTCTTTGGCAGGCTACGAGCAGTACTTC. This translates into CASSLTSLAGYEQYF.

The chain's CDR3 is CASSQDVSHTYEQYF. The CDR3 nucleotides read TGCGCCAGCAGCCAAGACGTCTCCCATACCTACGAGCAGTACTTC. This chain connects TRBV4-1 to TRBJ2-7; D unclear. Germline CDR1 and CDR2: MGHRA and YSYEKL. The CDR3 consists of 15 residues. V was trimmed by 0 bases and J by 2 bases, leaving 11 bases between them.

The chain carries TRBV28 and TRBJ2-7; D not certain. From germline, CDR1 is MDHEN and CDR2 SYDVKM. The CDR3 consists of 11 residues. Deletions cut 7 bases from V and 3 bases from J, with 7 bases between. The CDR3 DNA sequence: TGTGCCAGCATTGACGGCTACGAGCAGTACTTC. Encoded protein: CASIDGYEQYF.

This chain uses TRBV10-2 with TRBJ2-7, with D maybe TRBD1 (6 bases). V was shortened by 3 bases and J by 2 bases, with 11 bases between the two germline ends. Germline V lookup: CDR1 WSHSY, CDR2 SAAADI. There are 14 residues in the CDR3. The CDR3 reads CASSEQGRAYEQYF. In DNA form, the CDR3 reads TGCGCCAGCAGTGAACAGGGTAGGGCCTACGAGCAGTACTTC.

This clonotype was observed many times. The rearrangement joins TRBV13 to TRBJ2-1; TRBD2 aligns across 9 bases. Germline CDR1 PRHDT, CDR2 FYEKMQ (reference sequence). Trimming cost V 0 bases and J 10 bases; bases outside gene matches: 1. The CDR3 loop spans 13 amino acids. The CDR3 loop reads CASSLGGLAEQFF. The CDR3 DNA reads as TGTGCCAGCAGCTTAGGGGGACTAGCAGAGCAGTTCTTC.

This clonotype was found many times. V usage is TRBV28 and J usage is TRBJ1-1; D is unclear. V lost 5 bases and J 4 bases, leaving 14 bases between the germline ends. Germline CDR1 is MDHEN and CDR2 is SYDVKM. The CDR3 contains 14 residues. The CDR3 loop reads CASSHPGVPTEAFF. CDR3 coding DNA: TGTGCCAGCAGTCACCCCGGGGTTCCCACTGAAGCTTTCTTT.

This clonotype was seen a handful of times. This chain links TRBV9 with TRBJ2-1, with D perhaps TRBD1 (6 bases). With 0 bases removed from V and 0 bases from J, the gap between germline ends came to 13 bases. Per the germline V gene, CDR1 is SGDLS and CDR2 is YYNGEE. The CDR3 runs to 17 residues. CDR3 in DNA: TGTGCCAGCAGCGTAGAGGCAGGGGTTAGCTCCTACAATGAGCAGTTCTTC. Protein sequence: CASSVEAGVSSYNEQFF.

This clonotype has ten or more counts. The CDR3 coding sequence is TGCAGCGTTGTAGCCGGGACTCACACAGATACGCAGTATTTT. The encoded protein is CSVVAGTHTDTQYF. The gene calls are TRBV29-1 and TRBJ2-3; D possibly corresponds to TRBD2 (6 bases). Trimming took 4 bases from V and 2 from J, leaving 13 bases between them. Germline V gene sequence: CDR1 SQVTM, CDR2 ANQGSEA. CDR3 size: 14 residues.

This clonotype was picked up many times. The rearrangement joins TRBV7-9 to TRBJ2-7, with TRBD1 as a possible D gene (6 bases). The CDR3 contains 13 residues. Germline CDR1 is SEHNR and CDR2 is FQNEAQ (reference sequence). Trimming shortened V by 5 bases and J by 3 bases, and 11 bases separated the two germline ends. As DNA, the CDR3 is TGTGCCAGCAGCCACAGGGAGATCTACGAGCAGTACTTC. Protein product: CASSHREIYEQYF.

This clonotype was counted many times. The chain recombines TRBV20-1 with TRBJ2-7; D gene uncertain. The germline gives CDR1 DFQATT, CDR2 SNEGSKA (reference sequence). The CDR3 is 12 amino acids. Trimming took off 4 bases at V and 1 base at J, with 8 bases between the two ends. The CDR3 coding sequence is TGCAGTGCTAAACGGCCGTCCTACGAGCAGTACTTC. This gives the protein CSAKRPSYEQYF.

The gene calls are TRBV20-1 and TRBJ2-2; D is possibly TRBD1 (5 bases). The CDR3 runs to 14 residues. V was shortened by 6 bases and J by 1 base, with 12 bases between the two germline ends. Germline V gene lookup returns CDR1 DFQATT and CDR2 SNEGSKA (reference sequence). CDR3 DNA: TGCAGTGCCTGGGGCCGCCTGAACACCGGGGAGCTGTTTTTT. Translating gives CSAWGRLNTGELFF.

This chain uses TRBV6-2 or TRBV6-3 with TRBJ2-1, with 11 bases aligning to TRBD1. V was clipped by 1 base and J by 7 bases; unmatched bases: 3. Germline V gene data show CDR1 as MNHEY and CDR2 as SVGEGT. This CDR3 has 15 residues. CDR3: CASSYWGQGENEQFF. The CDR3, as DNA: TGTGCCAGCAGTTACTGGGGACAGGGGGAAAATGAGCAGTTCTTC.

The chain is built from TRBV29-1 and TRBJ2-5, with 8 bases matching TRBD1. Germline loops: CDR1 SQVTM, CDR2 ANQGSEA. V trimming: 1 base; J trimming: 4 bases; junction bases outside the gene matches: 8. There are 15 residues in the CDR3. Here the CDR3 DNA reads TGCAGCGTTGAAGGGGCGTACAGGGGGGCAGAGACCCAGTACTTC. As protein: CSVEGAYRGAETQYF.

This clonotype has a handful of counts. The chain uses TRBV27 and TRBJ1-1; D is unclear. This CDR3 spans 15 amino acids. With 7 bases removed from V and 1 base from J, the gap between germline ends came to 16 bases. In germline, CDR1 is MNHEY, CDR2 SMNVEV (reference sequence). The CDR3 sequence is CASTSGPNGNTEAFF. CDR3 nucleotides: TGTGCCAGCACCTCGGGTCCCAACGGGAACACTGAAGCTTTCTTT.

This clonotype was found many times. The gene calls are TRBV6-1 and TRBJ1-1, with D possibly being TRBD1 (5 bases). The CDR3 covers 17 residues. Germline assignment: CDR1 MNHNS and CDR2 SASEGT. V gave up 1 base and J gave up 3 bases, with 18 bases separating them. CDR3 coding DNA: TGTGCCAGCAGTGAAGGGTTTGGGGCGAGGGTGGACACTGAAGCTTTCTTT. It encodes CASSEGFGARVDTEAFF.

This clonotype appeared many times. The chain links TRBV27 to TRBJ1-6, with D maybe TRBD1 (6 bases). This CDR3 is 15 amino acids long. V lost 3 bases to trimming and J lost 5 bases, with 11 bases between them. Germline assignment: CDR1 MNHEY and CDR2 SMNVEV (reference sequence). DNA for the CDR3: TGTGCCAGCAGTTTCGGACAGTATAATAATTCACCCCTCCACTTT. Protein: CASSFGQYNNSPLHF.

V usage is TRBV3-1 and J usage is TRBJ1-6; no firm D call. The germline V and J ends were trimmed by 4 bases and 10 bases, with 17 bases remaining between them. Germline CDR1 is LGHDT and CDR2 is YNNKEL (reference sequence). The CDR3 is 15 amino acids. The CDR3 is CASSLRTPGGSPLHF. CDR3 coding DNA: TGTGCCAGCAGCCTCCGGACCCCTGGAGGGTCACCCCTCCACTTT.

This clonotype was recorded a few times. The chain couples TRBV7-6 to TRBJ2-1, with 8 positions matching TRBD2. With 4 bases clipped from V and 4 bases from J, the junction kept 6 bases outside the gene matches. Germline loops: CDR1 SGHVS, CDR2 FNYEAQ. The CDR3 totals 15 residues. The CDR3 DNA reads as TGTGCCAGCAGCTCCGGGACTAGGAGGTACAATGAGCAGTTCTTC. Its protein product is CASSSGTRRYNEQFF.

This clonotype has a handful of counts. This chain joins TRBV20-1 and TRBJ2-1; D possibly uses TRBD1 or TRBD2 (6 bases each). V lost 0 bases and J 8 bases, leaving 17 bases between the germline ends. CDR3 length: 15 amino acids. From germline, CDR1 is DFQATT and CDR2 SNEGSKA (reference sequence). As DNA, the CDR3 is TGCAGTGCTAGAGATAGGGGGGCGGCTATCCATGAGCAGTTCTTC. Translating gives CSARDRGAAIHEQFF.

This clonotype has a handful of counts. The V call is TRBV7-8, the J call TRBJ1-5, with D uncertain. Per the germline V gene, CDR1 is SGHVS and CDR2 is FQNEAQ. Trimming removed 2 bases at V and 3 bases at J, with 5 bases between. This CDR3 has 13 residues. The CDR3, as DNA: TGTGCCAGCAGCTTACAAATCAATCAGCCCCAGCATTTT. As protein: CASSLQINQPQHF.

Many counts were recorded for this clonotype. The gene calls are TRBV28 and TRBJ2-1; 12 bases align to TRBD2. The CDR3 totals 16 residues. Germline CDR1 MDHEN, CDR2 SYDVKM. The V gene end was trimmed by 6 bases and the J gene end by 7 bases; junction bases not matched to a gene: 10. The chain's CDR3 is CASSLPSGRASNEQFF. The CDR3 DNA is TGTGCCAGCAGCCTGCCTAGCGGGAGGGCCTCAAATGAGCAGTTCTTC.

The chain combines TRBV5-1 with TRBJ1-4; no reliable D call. The V gene's germline CDR1 is SGHRS and CDR2 YFSETQ. The CDR3 spans 13 residues. V was pared by 0 bases and J by 8 bases, with 8 bases between. This chain's CDR3 is CASSLEAREKLFF. The CDR3 coding sequence is TGCGCCAGCAGCTTGGAGGCGAGAGAAAAACTGTTTTTT.

Only a few counts were recorded for this clonotype. The CDR3 nucleotides are TGTGCCAGCAGCGAGGACAGGCGCTCCTACAATGAGCAGTTCTTC. It translates to CASSEDRRSYNEQFF. The rearrangement joins TRBV12-3 or TRBV12-4 to TRBJ2-1; TRBD1 matches 7 bases. The CDR3 is made up of 15 amino acids. Unmatched junction bases numbered 5, after V lost 6 bases and J lost 0 bases.

This clonotype was seen more than once but under ten times. The gene calls are TRBV5-1 and TRBJ2-3; D is uncertain. CDR1 and CDR2 (germline): SGHRS, YFSETQ. Trimming cost V 1 base and J 6 bases, with 12 bases left between them. The CDR3 totals 14 residues. The CDR3, as DNA: TGCGCCAGCAGCTTGATAACTCAGCATGATACGCAGTATTTT. This encodes CASSLITQHDTQYF.

This clonotype has at least ten counts. The rearrangement joins TRBV28 to TRBJ2-7; tentative D call: TRBD1 (6 bases). The CDR3 covers 12 residues. CDR1 and CDR2 from the germline V gene are MDHEN and SYDVKM. Trimming took off 7 bases at V and 2 bases at J, with 9 bases between the two ends. The CDR3, as DNA: TGTGCCAGCATCGGACAGACCTACGAGCAGTACTTC. Residues: CASIGQTYEQYF. The whole variable domain, remainder taken from reference TRBV28 and TRBJ2-7, is DVKVTQSSRYLVKRTGEKVFLECVQDMDHENMFWYRQDPGLGLRLIYFSYDVKMKEKGDIPEGYSVSREKKERFSLILESASTNQTSMYLCASIGQTYEQYFGPGTRLTVT.